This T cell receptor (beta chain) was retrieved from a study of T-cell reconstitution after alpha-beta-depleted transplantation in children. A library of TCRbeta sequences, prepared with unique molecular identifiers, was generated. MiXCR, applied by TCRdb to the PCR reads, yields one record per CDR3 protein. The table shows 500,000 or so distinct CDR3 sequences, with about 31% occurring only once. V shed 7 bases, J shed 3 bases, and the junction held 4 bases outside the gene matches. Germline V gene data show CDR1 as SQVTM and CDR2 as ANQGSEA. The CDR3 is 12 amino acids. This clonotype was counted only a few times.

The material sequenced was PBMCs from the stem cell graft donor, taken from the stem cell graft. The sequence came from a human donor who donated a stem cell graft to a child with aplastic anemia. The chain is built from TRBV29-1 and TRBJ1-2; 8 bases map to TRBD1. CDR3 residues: CSASQGDYGYTF. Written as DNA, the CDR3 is TGCAGCGCCTCACAGGGGGACTATGGCTACACCTTC.